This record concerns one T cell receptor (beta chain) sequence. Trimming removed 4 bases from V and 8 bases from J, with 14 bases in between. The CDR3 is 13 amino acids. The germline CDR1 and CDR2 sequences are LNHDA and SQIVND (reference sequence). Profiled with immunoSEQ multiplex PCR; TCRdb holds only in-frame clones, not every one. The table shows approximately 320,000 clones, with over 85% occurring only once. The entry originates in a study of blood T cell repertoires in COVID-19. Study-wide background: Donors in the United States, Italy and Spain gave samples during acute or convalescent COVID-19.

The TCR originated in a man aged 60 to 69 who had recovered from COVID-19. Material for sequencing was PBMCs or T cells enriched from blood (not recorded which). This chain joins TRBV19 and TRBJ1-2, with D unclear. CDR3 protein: CASSSVRLRGYTF. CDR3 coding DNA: TGTGCCAGTAGTAGTGTTCGGTTGCGGGGCTACACCTTC.